This note documents a single T cell receptor beta chain sequence. Its target is not known. This sample is drawn from a study of blood T cells in healthy people across ages. Each donor was a healthy Caucasian individual from Russia, aged roughly 6 to 95. With a J-beta primer mix and a sample-barcoded 5' primer, a second PCR ran about 7 to 12 cycles. Each cDNA molecule carried a tag from a template-switch adaptor that contained 12 random nucleotides. There were at least 2.5 million CDR3-containing paired-end reads obtained from each sample. In TCRdb, the 5' RACE reads were re-called with MiXCR into one record per CDR3 protein. This sample carries about 620,000 distinct CDR3 sequences, more than 45% of them seen once, and the ten largest clones take less than 15%. Trimming cost V 1 base and J 4 bases, with 12 bases left between them. Germline loops: CDR1 KGHDR, CDR2 SFDVKD. This CDR3 contains 15 residues.

Study-level findings and limits: Donors of long life had a larger count of naive CD4+ cells and greater diversity than aged donors.

The sample taken for sequencing was blood. The rearrangement links TRBV24-1 to TRBJ2-5; the D call may be TRBD1 or TRBD2 (6 bases each). The receptor was isolated from a woman older than 75 in good health. In DNA form, the CDR3 reads TGTGCCACCAGTGATTTAAGGACGGGGGCAGAGACCCAGTACTTC. Translating it yields CATSDLRTGAETQYF.